Listed below are T cell receptor beta chains from one sample, sequenced in a study of T cells in tumors after PD-1 blockade. This table comes from immunoSEQ multiplex PCR, and its TCRdb copy is limited to in-frame clones, with some not included. The sample holds tens of thousands of clones, around 72% seen once. The sequences come from PBMCs, collected after anti-PD-1 treatment. The receptor source for this set is a human donor with basal cell carcinoma. Both conserved end residues are part of each CDR3. D genes are given only for firm matches. Clone size is given for some rows only: seen once, a few or many times, or a class if the clone is expanded.

>TRBJ1-4|NA|NA|TRBV5-1
TGCGCCAGCAGCTCAACGACACTCCTGGAAAAACTGTTTTTT
CASSSTTLLEKLFF
>TRBJ2-7|NA|TRBD1|TRBV11-3
TGTGCCAGCAGGACCGGGACAGGGGGGGTCGAGCAGTACTTC
CASRTGTGGVEQYF
>TRBJ2-1|once|TRBD1|TRBV18
TGTGCCAGCAGACAGGGTGATGAGCAGTTCTTC
CASRQGDEQFF
>TRBJ2-5|NA|NA|TRBV28
TGTGCCACCACGAGGGACCAACTTGCTGGGACCCAGTACTTC
CATTRDQLAGTQYF
>TRBJ1-1|NA|NA|TRBV7-2
TGTGCCAGCAGCTTATCCCGGGCTTCCACTGAAGCTTTCTTT
CASSLSRASTEAFF
>TRBJ2-3|NA|TRBD1|TRBV11-3
TGTGCCAGCAGCCAAGGGACAGGGCCCGATACGCAGTATTTT
CASSQGTGPDTQYF
>TRBJ1-2|NA|NA|TRBV7-8
TGTGCCAGCAGCTTAGACGGAAACTATGGCTACACCTTC
CASSLDGNYGYTF
>TRBJ2-1|few|NA|TRBV12-5
TGTGCTAGTGGTTTGACACAGGCAGACGAGCAGTTCTTC
CASGLTQADEQFF
>TRBJ1-4|NA|TRBD1|TRBV7-2
TGTGCCAGCAGCTTAGCCTCGGGACAGGGGAATGAAAAACTGTTTTTT
CASSLASGQGNEKLFF
>TRBJ2-3|NA|NA|TRBV4-1
TGCGCCAGCAGCGATGTCGGACTGACTAGCACAGATACGCAGTATTTT
CASSDVGLTSTDTQYF
>TRBJ2-1|NA|TRBD2|TRBV5-1
TGCGCCAGCTCTCTTAGCGCTTCCGGGGGGAATGAGCAGTTCTTC
CASSLSASGGNEQFF
>TRBJ2-1|NA|NA|TRBV4-2
TGTGCCAGCAGCCAAGATGGAACTGTCAATGAGCAGTTCTTC
CASSQDGTVNEQFF
>TRBJ2-3|NA|TRBD1|TRBV29-1
TGCAGCGTTGGCTCCGGGACAGGATACACAGATACGCAGTATTTT
CSVGSGTGYTDTQYF
>TRBJ1-4|medium-sized|NA|TRBV7-9
TGTGCGGGGGGGAATGAAAAACTGTTTTTT
CAGGNEKLFF
>TRBJ1-5|NA|NA|TRBV25-1
TGTGCCAGCTTTATGAAGAGAGAGGGTCAGCCCCAGCATTTT
CASFMKREGQPQHF
>TRBJ2-7|many|NA|TRBV3-1/TRBV3-2
TGTGCCAGCAGCCAATCATACGAGCAGTACTTC
CASSQSYEQYF
>TRBJ2-2|NA|TRBD2|TRBV3-1/TRBV3-2
TGTGCCAGCAGCCAATTCGCTAGCGGGGGGAACACCGGGGAGCTGTTTTTT
CASSQFASGGNTGELFF
>TRBJ1-5|NA|NA|TRBV30
TGTGCCTGGGCGACGGCATTCAATCAGCCCCAGCATTTT
CAWATAFNQPQHF
>TRBJ2-7|NA|TRBD2|TRBV19
TGTGCCAGTAGCCTCGACGTGAGCGGGAGATTCTACGAGCAGTACTTC
CASSLDVSGRFYEQYF
>TRBJ2-1|NA|TRBD2|TRBV5-4
TGTGCCAGCAGCTTCCCAGGCGGGGAGGGGATTTACAATGAGCAGTTCTTC
CASSFPGGEGIYNEQFF
>TRBJ2-6|NA|TRBD1|TRBV7-9
TGTGCCAGCAGCCGGGACAGGGGGCTGTCTGGGGCCAACGTCCTGACTTTC
CASSRDRGLSGANVLTF
>TRBJ1-6|NA|TRBD1|TRBV7-2
TGTGCCAGCAGCTTACGGACAGGGCGTAATTCACCCCTCCACTTT
CASSLRTGRNSPLHF
>TRBJ1-4|NA|NA|TRBV5-5
TGTGCCAGCAGCTTGGCCGTAGCAGGGAATGAAAAACTGTTTTTT
CASSLAVAGNEKLFF
>TRBJ2-1|NA|TRBD2|TRBV5-6
TGTGCCAGCAGCGAAAGACCAGGACTAGCGGCGGACAATGAGCAGTTCTTC
CASSERPGLAADNEQFF
>TRBJ2-7|few|TRBD2|TRBV6-5
TGTGCCAGCAGCCCCGGACTAGCGGATGTCTACGAGCAGTACTTC
CASSPGLADVYEQYF
>TRBJ2-2|NA|NA|TRBV15
TGTGCCACCAGCAGGCGGGGTCGTATCACCGGGGAGCTGTTTTTT
CATSRRGRITGELFF
>TRBJ1-6|few|NA|TRBV18
TGTGCCAGCTCACTCAAAGTGAGCTCCTATAATTCACCCCTCCACTTT
CASSLKVSSYNSPLHF
>TRBJ2-7|NA|NA|TRBV27
TGTGCCAGCGCGATATCCCGAGGGAGCTCCTACGAGCAGTACTTC
CASAISRGSSYEQYF
>TRBJ2-5|NA|NA|TRBV5-6
TGTGCCAGCACCCGTCCCCTAGAGACCCAGTACTTC
CASTRPLETQYF
>TRBJ2-3|NA|NA|TRBV10-3
TGTGCCATCGGAAGGACTTACACAGATACGCAGTATTTT
CAIGRTYTDTQYF
>TRBJ1-2|few|NA|TRBV15
TGTGCCACCAGCAGAGATGGGTCAGGGAAGGACTATGGCTACACCTTC
CATSRDGSGKDYGYTF
>TRBJ1-1|NA|NA|TRBV7-2
TGTGCCAGCAGCGAAACCGGGGGGGGGAGAGCTTTCTTT
CASSETGGGRAFF
>TRBJ2-3|NA|TRBD1|TRBV9
TGTGCCAGCAGCGATGGGACAGGGTCCGTAGATACGCAGTATTTT
CASSDGTGSVDTQYF
>TRBJ2-1|NA|TRBD2|TRBV14
TGTGCCAGCAGCCGAAGTCCGGGACTAGCGGGAAACAATGAGCAGTTCTTC
CASSRSPGLAGNNEQFF
>TRBJ1-2|NA|NA|TRBV5-6
TGTGCCAGCAGCTTGAGTGCAGGGAACTATGGCTACACCTTC
CASSLSAGNYGYTF
>TRBJ1-1|NA|NA|TRBV28
TGTGCCAGCATAGCCGGTGGGGGTTTAGCTTTCTTT
CASIAGGGLAFF
>TRBJ1-4|NA|TRBD1|TRBV9
TGTGCCAGCAGCGTAGCTGGGACAGTAGCAACTAATGAAAAACTGTTTTTT
CASSVAGTVATNEKLFF
>TRBJ2-3|NA|NA|TRBV2
TGTGCCAGCAGCCCCGGCGCTAGCATTGATACGCGGTATTTT
CASSPGASIDTRYF
>TRBJ2-1|NA|NA|TRBV6-2/TRBV6-3
TGTGCCAGCAGTAGAGGGACAAGCAGCTCCTACAATGAGCAGTTCTTC
CASSRGTSSSYNEQFF
>TRBJ2-4|NA|NA|TRBV19
TGTGCCAGTAGTACCCGACAGGAGACAGCCAAAAACATTCAGTACTTC
CASSTRQETAKNIQYF
>TRBJ2-3|NA|TRBD1|TRBV15
TGTGCCACCAGCAAGTACAGGGGTGGGACAGATACGCAGTATTTT
CATSKYRGGTDTQYF
>TRBJ2-7|NA|NA|TRBV19
TGTGCCAGTAGCAGGGGTCTAGCGGACGAGCAGTACTTC
CASSRGLADEQYF
>TRBJ2-3|NA|TRBD1|TRBV6-5
TGTGCCAGCAGTCCTCCGGGACAGGGAAAAGATACGCAGTATTTT
CASSPPGQGKDTQYF
>TRBJ1-4|NA|NA|TRBV19
TGTGCCAGTAGTATAGGGGCTGAGGGAAAACTGTTTTTT
CASSIGAEGKLFF
>TRBJ2-6|NA|NA|TRBV5-1
TGCGCCAGCAGCTTTAGTCAGGGGGCCAACGTCCTGACTTTC
CASSFSQGANVLTF
>TRBJ2-2|few|TRBD2|TRBV2
TGTGCCAGCAGTTTTAGCGGGGCGAACACCGGGGAGCTGTTTTTT
CASSFSGANTGELFF
>TRBJ1-4|NA|NA|TRBV30
TGTGCCTGGAGTCGACTCTTAGCGGATGAAAAACTGTTTTTT
CAWSRLLADEKLFF
>TRBJ1-1|NA|TRBD1|TRBV2
TGTGCCAGCAGACCCAGGGGGCGCCGAAGGAACACTGAAGCTTTCTTT
CASRPRGRRRNTEAFF
>TRBJ2-7|NA|TRBD2|TRBV9
TGTGCCAGCAGCTCTCATGGGACTAGCGCTTCCTACGAGCAGTACTTC
CASSSHGTSASYEQYF
>TRBJ1-5|NA|NA|TRBV19
TGTGCCAGTAGTATATGGGGGAGCAATCAGCCCCAGCATTTT
CASSIWGSNQPQHF
>TRBJ1-6|NA|NA|TRBV30
TGTGCCTGGAGTGTTGACACCCAAATTCCCCTCCACTTT
CAWSVDTQIPLHF
>TRBJ2-6|NA|TRBD1|TRBV7-2
TGTGCCAGCAGCTCAGCCGGGACAGGGTCTGGGGCCAACGTCCTGACTTTC
CASSSAGTGSGANVLTF
>TRBJ2-5|few|NA|TRBV29-1
TGCAGCGTTTCGGGGGTGGGAGAGACCCAGTACTTC
CSVSGVGETQYF
>TRBJ1-4|NA|NA|TRBV29-1
TGCAGCGTCCAACAGGGCTCAACTAATGAAAAACTGTTTTTT
CSVQQGSTNEKLFF
>TRBJ1-1|NA|NA|TRBV5-1
TGCGCCAGCAGCTTTACCCCTCTGTGGGACACTGAAGCTTTCTTT
CASSFTPLWDTEAFF
>TRBJ2-5|NA|NA|TRBV7-3
TGTGCCAGCAGCTTAGGCCGGGCCCGGGGAGAGACCCAGTACTTC
CASSLGRARGETQYF
>TRBJ2-3|NA|NA|TRBV14
TGTGCCAGCAGCCAAGGGGGAGGGGGTCCCACAGATACGCAGTATTTT
CASSQGGGGPTDTQYF